Described below is a single T cell receptor (beta chain) sequence and its context. Per germline, CDR1 SQVTM and CDR2 ANQGSEA. With V trimmed by 5 bases and J by 2 bases, 4 bases remained unmatched. The CDR3 totals 13 residues. These data originate in a study of blood T cell repertoires in COVID-19. The wider study: The analysed material was cDNA or gDNA that came from T cells, B-cell-depleted T cells, or PBMCs.

Assay: immunoSEQ multiplex PCR; the TCRdb copy retains only in-frame clones and omits some. The sample yields tens of thousands of clones, over 80% seen once. Sequenced: peripheral blood. This TCR was sampled from a human donor with active COVID-19. The donor label of this sample is uncertain. The chain recombines TRBV29-1 with TRBJ1-2; 8 bases fit TRBD1. The DNA for the CDR3 is TGCAGCGTTCTACAGGGGGGGAACTATGGCTACACCTTC. It specifies CSVLQGGNYGYTF.